This T cell receptor beta chain was identified during a study of T cell responses to AZD1222 COVID-19 vaccine. A note on this clone: The antigen is undetermined.

V was pared by 0 bases and J by 7 bases, with 16 bases between. In germline, CDR1 is LGHNA, CDR2 YSLEER. CDR3 length: 16 residues. Study-level points and caveats: Baseline seropositivity characterized only six AZD1222 recipients. Females outnumbered males among donors, who were mostly white British; clonal diversity was possibly underestimated.

The protocol was immunoSEQ multiplex PCR, while the TCRdb copy is restricted to in-frame clones and leaves out a portion. The sample comprises roughly 150,000 clones, about 90% of which are singletons, and 3.5% to 4% rests with the top ten. The chain employs TRBV4-3 and TRBJ1-5; a possible D gene is TRBD1 (6 bases). This material consisted of peripheral blood, taken 28 days after the second AZD1222 dose. The TCR sequence derives from an adult who received the AZD1222 COVID-19 vaccine. This chain's CDR3 is CASSQDGGGLPQPQHF. The CDR3 DNA reads TGCGCCAGCAGCCAAGATGGGGGCGGACTCCCCCAGCCCCAGCATTTT.